This TCR beta chain was sequenced for a study of cytomegalovirus exposure and HLA in healthy donors. General study findings and limits: Per a prior analysis, the majority of TCR beta V segments were productive roughly 87% or roughly 30% of the time. In the analysis, some V segments, TRBV6-2 and TRBV6-3 included, were excluded as indistinguishable.

This clone was detected only a few times. Antigen specificity is unknown. Researchers ran the PCR with 60 Vbeta and 13 Jbeta primers. Method: immunoSEQ multiplex PCR; TCRdb's copy keeps in-frame clones and lacks some. The profile shows 200,000 to 250,000 clones, roughly 82% of them singletons. J was trimmed by 5 bases and V by 1 base; bases with no gene match: 6. The germline V gene has CDR1 SGHTA and CDR2 FQGNSA. The CDR3 contains 15 residues. The sequence was obtained from a woman in her forties in good health and CMV-seropositive. Sequenced material: PBMCs. This chain links TRBV7-2 with TRBJ1-2; 8 nucleotides align to TRBD1. The CDR3 DNA reads as TGTGCCAGCAGCTTAGATGTGTGGACAGGGTATGGCTACACCTTC. Protein product: CASSLDVWTGYGYTF.